This T cell receptor beta chain was identified in a study of T-cell reconstitution after alpha-beta-depleted transplantation in children. As it was prepared, the TCRbeta library received unique molecular identifiers. TCRdb re-derived calls from the PCR reads in MiXCR, one entry per CDR3 protein. The table lists fewer than 550,000 distinct CDR3 sequences, roughly 11% of them singletons. Per the germline V gene, CDR1 is SGHRS and CDR2 is YFSETQ. This CDR3 contains 14 residues. V lost 2 bases and J lost 2, with 8 bases in between. The sample holds a few counts of this clonotype. The source of this sequence is a human donor who donated a stem cell graft to a child with acute myeloid leukemia. This chain joins TRBV5-1 and TRBJ2-1; D unclear. The sample consisted of PBMCs from the stem cell graft donor, taken from the stem cell graft. The CDR3 DNA sequence: TGCGCCAGCAGCTTCACCGAAACCTACAATGAGCAGTTCTTC. Translated, it gives CASSFTETYNEQFF.